This TCR beta chain was found in a study of control samples from healthy donors and cancer patients. Profiled with immunoSEQ multiplex PCR; TCRdb holds only in-frame clones, not every one. The sample includes more than 95,000 clones, more than 75% of them seen just once. Trimming shortened V by 2 bases and J by 5 bases, and 12 bases separated the two germline ends. Germline values: CDR1 ENHRY, CDR2 SYGVKD. The CDR3 consists of 14 residues. Sample: blood. V is TRBV10-3 and J is TRBJ1-2; D not certain. This receptor was obtained from a woman aged 70-85 years in good health. CDR3 nucleotide sequence: TGTGCCATCAGTGAGGCAGCGACTAGATATGGCTACACCTTC. Its translation: CAISEAATRYGYTF.